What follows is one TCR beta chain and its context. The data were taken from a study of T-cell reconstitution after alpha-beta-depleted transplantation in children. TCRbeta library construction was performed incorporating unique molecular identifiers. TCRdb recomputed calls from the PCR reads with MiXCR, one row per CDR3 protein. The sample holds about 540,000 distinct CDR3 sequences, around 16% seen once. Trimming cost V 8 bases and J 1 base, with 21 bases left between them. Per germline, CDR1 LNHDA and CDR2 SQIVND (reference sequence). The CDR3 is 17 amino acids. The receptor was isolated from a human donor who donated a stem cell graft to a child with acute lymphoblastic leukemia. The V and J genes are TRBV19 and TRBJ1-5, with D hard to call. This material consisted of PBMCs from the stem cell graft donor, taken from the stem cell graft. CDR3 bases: TGTGCCAGTTCCAACGGACTGGGGAAAGCAAGCAATCAGCCCCAGCATTTT. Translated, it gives CASSNGLGKASNQPQHF. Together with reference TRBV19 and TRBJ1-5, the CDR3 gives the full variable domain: DGGITQSPKYLFRKEGQNVTLSCEQNLNHDAMYWYRQDPGQGLRLIYYSQIVNDFQKGDIAEGYSVSREKKESFPLTVTSAQKNPTAFYLCASSNGLGKASNQPQHFGDGTRLSIL.